These 9 T cell receptor beta chains were sequenced from one sample in a study of blood T cell repertoires in COVID-19. Using immunoSEQ multiplex PCR, the repertoire was profiled, and TCRdb retains in-frame clones only, with some absent. Of about 110,000 clones listed, more than 65% are singletons. The sample comprised peripheral blood. These receptors all stem from a woman aged 80 or over with acute or convalescent COVID-19.

This chain connects TRBV10-3 to TRBJ2-7; 10 bases map to TRBD1. The CDR3 has 14 residues. Germline V CDR1 and CDR2: ENHRY, SYGVKD. Unmatched junction bases numbered 1, after V lost 2 bases and J lost 3 bases. The DNA of the CDR3 is TGTGCCATCAGTGAGGGGGACAGGGGCTACGAGCAGTACTTC. It is translated as CAISEGDRGYEQYF.

J is TRBJ1-1 and V is TRBV7-9; perhaps TRBD1 as D (5 bases). The CDR3 runs to 12 residues. CDR1 is SEHNR and CDR2 is FQNEAQ in the germline V gene (reference sequence). V was pared by 4 bases and J by 3 bases, with 6 bases between. CDR3 region: CASSSGYTEAFF. The CDR3 DNA reads as TGTGCCAGCAGCTCAGGGTACACTGAAGCTTTCTTT.

The rearrangement links TRBV25-1 to TRBJ1-3; 7 positions agree with TRBD1. The CDR3 has 16 residues. V was clipped by 5 bases and J by 3 bases; unmatched bases: 10. CDR1 is MGHDK and CDR2 is SYGVNS in the germline V gene. For the CDR3, the DNA is TGTGCCAGCAGTCCAAGCGAGGGGGCTGGTGGAAACACCATATATTTT. Translated: CASSPSEGAGGNTIYF.

CDR3 protein: CASSLGGGTEAFF. As DNA, the CDR3 is TGTGCCAGCAGCTTAGGGGGGGGGACGGAAGCTTTCTTT. The V call is TRBV7-8, the J call TRBJ1-1, with a possible D match to TRBD1 (5 bases). V shed 1 base and J shed 8 bases, with 11 bases lying between them. Germline CDR1 reads SGHVS; CDR2 reads FQNEAQ. The CDR3 consists of 13 residues. The full variable domain, its missing parts supplied by reference TRBV7-8 and TRBJ1-1, is GAGVSQSPRYKVAKRGQDVALRCDPISGHVSLFWYQQALGQGPEFLTYFQNEAQLDKSGLPSDRFFAERPEGSVSTLKIQRTQQEDSAVYLCASSLGGGTEAFFGQGTRLTVV.

The chain is built from TRBV27 and TRBJ1-2; perhaps TRBD1 as D (5 bases). CDR3 size: 13 residues. Trimming took 6 bases from V and 6 from J, leaving 14 bases between them. Germline V gene data show CDR1 as MNHEY and CDR2 as SMNVEV (reference sequence). CDR3 nucleotide sequence: TGTGCCAGCAGGGCGCGGGGGAGAGATGGCTACACCTTC. Its protein product is CASRARGRDGYTF.

The chain recombines TRBV11-2 with TRBJ2-2; possibly TRBD2 for D (5 bases). CDR3 length equals 17 residues. The V end lost 1 base, the J end lost 7 bases, and 19 bases lay between the germline ends. CDR1 SGHAT and CDR2 FQNNGV come from the germline V gene. DNA of the CDR3: TGTGCCAGCAGCTTAGGTCAAGGAGGTTCCCTAGGCGGGGAGCTGTTTTTT. Protein product: CASSLGQGGSLGGELFF.

This clone occurred once. V and J are TRBV13 and TRBJ2-7; possible D gene TRBD1, 6 bases. Per germline, CDR1 PRHDT and CDR2 FYEKMQ (reference sequence). CDR3 length: 15 amino acids. V gave up 5 bases and J gave up 1 base, with 15 bases separating them. The CDR3 loop reads CASSLTGLSSYEQYF. CDR3 nucleotides: TGTGCCAGCAGCCTAACAGGGCTAAGTTCCTACGAGCAGTACTTC.

V gene TRBV6-6 combines with J gene TRBJ2-1; TRBD1 matches at 9 bases. V was pared by 6 bases and J by 5 bases, with 2 bases of the junction left unmatched. CDR3 length: 13 residues. Looked up from germline, CDR1 is MNHNY and CDR2 is SVGAGI (reference sequence). The CDR3 DNA is TGTGCCAGCAGCGGACAGGGGAACAATGAGCAGTTCTTC. It specifies CASSGQGNNEQFF.

The chain has TRBV2 and TRBJ2-6; weak D call: TRBD1 (6 bases). The CDR3 consists of 15 residues. Per germline, CDR1 SNHLY and CDR2 FYNNEI. Trimming removed 6 bases from V and 4 bases from J, with 13 bases in between. This CDR3 reads CASRGQFSGANVLTF. CDR3 sequence (DNA): TGTGCCAGCAGAGGACAGTTTTCCGGGGCCAACGTCCTGACTTTC.